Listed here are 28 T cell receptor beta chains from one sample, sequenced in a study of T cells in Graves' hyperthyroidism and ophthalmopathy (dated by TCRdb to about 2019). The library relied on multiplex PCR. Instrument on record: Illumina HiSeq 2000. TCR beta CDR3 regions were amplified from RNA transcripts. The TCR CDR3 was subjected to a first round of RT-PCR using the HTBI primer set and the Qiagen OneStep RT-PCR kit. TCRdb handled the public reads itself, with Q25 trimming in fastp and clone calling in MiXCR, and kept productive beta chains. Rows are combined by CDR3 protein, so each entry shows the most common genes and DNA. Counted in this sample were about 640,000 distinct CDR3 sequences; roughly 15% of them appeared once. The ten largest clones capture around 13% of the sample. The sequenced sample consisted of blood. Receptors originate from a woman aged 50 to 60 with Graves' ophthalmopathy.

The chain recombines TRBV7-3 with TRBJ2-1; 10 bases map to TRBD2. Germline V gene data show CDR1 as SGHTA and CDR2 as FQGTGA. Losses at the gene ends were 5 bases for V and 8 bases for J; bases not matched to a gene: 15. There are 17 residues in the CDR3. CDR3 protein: CASSPPPGTSGVYEQFF. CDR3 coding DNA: TGTGCCAGCAGCCCCCCACCGGGTACTAGCGGGGTCTATGAGCAGTTCTTC.

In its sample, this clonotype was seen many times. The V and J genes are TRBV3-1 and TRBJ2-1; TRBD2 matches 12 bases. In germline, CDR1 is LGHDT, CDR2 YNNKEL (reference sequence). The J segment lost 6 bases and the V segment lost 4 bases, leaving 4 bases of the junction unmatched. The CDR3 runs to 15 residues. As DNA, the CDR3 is TGTGCCAGCAGCCGGACTAGCGGGAAAATCAATGAGCAGTTCTTC. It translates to CASSRTSGKINEQFF.

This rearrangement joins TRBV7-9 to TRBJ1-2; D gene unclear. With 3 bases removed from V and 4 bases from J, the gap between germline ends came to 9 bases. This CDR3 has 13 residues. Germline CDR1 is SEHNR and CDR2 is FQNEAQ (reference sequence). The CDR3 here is CASSLTDTYGYTF. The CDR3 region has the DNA TGTGCCAGCAGCTTGACGGATACCTATGGCTACACCTTC.

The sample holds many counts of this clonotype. CDR3 region: CASGLDLGRDRAMGTEAFF. CDR3 bases: TGTGCTAGTGGTTTGGACTTAGGCCGGGACAGGGCTATGGGCACTGAAGCTTTCTTT. The V and J genes are TRBV12-5 and TRBJ1-1, with 9 bases aligning to TRBD1. Germline CDR1 reads LGHNT; CDR2 reads FRNRAP. J lost 4 bases, V lost 1 base, and 16 bases had no gene match. The CDR3 extends over 19 amino acids.

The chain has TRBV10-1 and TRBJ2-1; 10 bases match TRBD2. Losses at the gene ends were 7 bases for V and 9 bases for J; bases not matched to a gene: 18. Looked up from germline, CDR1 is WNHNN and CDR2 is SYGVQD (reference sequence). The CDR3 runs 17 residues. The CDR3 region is CASTLPRVLAGLGEQFF. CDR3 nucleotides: TGCGCCAGCACCCTCCCTCGGGTACTAGCGGGATTGGGTGAGCAGTTCTTC.

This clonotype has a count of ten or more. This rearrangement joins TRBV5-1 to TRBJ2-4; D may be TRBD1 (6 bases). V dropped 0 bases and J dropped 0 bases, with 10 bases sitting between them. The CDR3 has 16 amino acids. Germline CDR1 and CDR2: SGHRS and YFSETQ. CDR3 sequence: CASSLGPGEAKNIQYF. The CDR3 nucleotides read TGCGCCAGCAGCTTGGGGCCAGGGGAAGCCAAAAACATTCAGTACTTC.

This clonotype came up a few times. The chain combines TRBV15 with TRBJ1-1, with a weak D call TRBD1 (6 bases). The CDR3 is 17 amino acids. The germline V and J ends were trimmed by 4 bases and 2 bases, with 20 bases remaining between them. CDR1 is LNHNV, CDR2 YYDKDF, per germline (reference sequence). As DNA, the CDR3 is TGTGCCACCAGCAATAGTGGACAGCCTAAATCTAACACTGAAGCTTTCTTT. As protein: CATSNSGQPKSNTEAFF.

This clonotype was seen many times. CDR3 amino acids: CASSEGTASNQPQHF. The DNA for the CDR3 is TGTGCCAGCAGTGAGGGGACGGCTAGCAATCAGCCCCAGCATTTT. This chain links TRBV2 with TRBJ1-5; tentatively, D is TRBD1 (5 bases). Germline CDR1 is SNHLY and CDR2 is FYNNEI. Trimming stripped 3 bases from V and 0 bases from J, with 9 bases between. The CDR3 loop spans 15 amino acids.

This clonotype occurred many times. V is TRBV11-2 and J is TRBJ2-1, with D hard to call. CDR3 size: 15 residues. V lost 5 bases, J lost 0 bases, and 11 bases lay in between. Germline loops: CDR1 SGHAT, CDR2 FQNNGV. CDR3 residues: CASSKDPDSYNEQFF. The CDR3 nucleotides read TGTGCCAGCAGCAAAGACCCCGACTCCTACAATGAGCAGTTCTTC.

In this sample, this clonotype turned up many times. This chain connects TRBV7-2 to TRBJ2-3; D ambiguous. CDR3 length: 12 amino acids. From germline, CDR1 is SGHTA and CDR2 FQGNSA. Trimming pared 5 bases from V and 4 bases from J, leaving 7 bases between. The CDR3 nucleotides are TGTGCCAGCAGCACCTATGCAGATACGCAGTATTTT. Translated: CASSTYADTQYF.

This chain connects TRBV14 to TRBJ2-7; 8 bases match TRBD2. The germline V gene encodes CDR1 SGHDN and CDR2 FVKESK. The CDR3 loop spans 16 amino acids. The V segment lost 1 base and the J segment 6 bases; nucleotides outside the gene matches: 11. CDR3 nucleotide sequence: TGTGCCAGCAGCCAAGGCCGGGGGGGTTTCTTCTCCGAGCAGTACTTC. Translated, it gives CASSQGRGGFFSEQYF.

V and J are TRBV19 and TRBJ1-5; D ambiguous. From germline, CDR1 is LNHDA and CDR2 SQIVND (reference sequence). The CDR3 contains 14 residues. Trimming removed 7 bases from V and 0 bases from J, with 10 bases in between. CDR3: CASIGPYSNQPQHF. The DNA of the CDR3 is TGTGCCAGTATTGGGCCTTATAGCAATCAGCCCCAGCATTTT.

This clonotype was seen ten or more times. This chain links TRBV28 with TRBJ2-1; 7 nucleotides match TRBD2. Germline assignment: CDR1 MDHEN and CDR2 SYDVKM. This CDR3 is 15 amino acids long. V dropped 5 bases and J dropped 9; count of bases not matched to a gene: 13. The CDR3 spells CASSLRWAGDIEQFF. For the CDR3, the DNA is TGTGCCAGCAGTCTCCGCTGGGCGGGAGATATTGAGCAGTTCTTC.

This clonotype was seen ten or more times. CDR3 amino acids: CAWCGPVRHTEAFF. Written as DNA, the CDR3 is TGTGCCTGGTGCGGTCCCGTGAGGCACACTGAAGCTTTCTTT. The V gene is TRBV30, the J gene TRBJ1-1; D unresolved. This CDR3 has 14 residues. V dropped 5 bases and J dropped 3 bases, with 16 bases sitting between them. The germline V gene has CDR1 GTSNPN and CDR2 SVGIG (reference sequence).

As DNA, the CDR3 is TGTGCCAGCAGTTACTCGATAGATTACGCGTCGGGGTACGAGCAGTACTTC. It specifies CASSYSIDYASGYEQYF. V is TRBV6-2 or TRBV6-3 and J is TRBJ2-7, with D tentatively TRBD2 (5 bases). Germline loops: CDR1 MNHEY, CDR2 SVGEGT. Trimming stripped 0 bases from V and 4 bases from J, with 19 bases between. CDR3 length: 17 residues.

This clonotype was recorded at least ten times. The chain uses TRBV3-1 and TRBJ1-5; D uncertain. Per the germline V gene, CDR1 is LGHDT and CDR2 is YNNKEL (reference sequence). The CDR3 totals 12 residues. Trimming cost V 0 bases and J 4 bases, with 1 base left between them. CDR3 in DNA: TGTGCCAGCAGCCAAGAGAATCAGCCCCAGCATTTT. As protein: CASSQENQPQHF.

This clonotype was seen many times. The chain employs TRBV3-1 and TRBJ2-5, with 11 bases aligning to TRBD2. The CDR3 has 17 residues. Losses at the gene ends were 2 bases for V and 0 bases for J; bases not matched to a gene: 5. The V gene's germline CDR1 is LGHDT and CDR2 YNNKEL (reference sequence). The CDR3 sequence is CASSQRLAGIDQETQYF. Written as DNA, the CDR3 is TGTGCCAGCAGCCAACGACTAGCGGGGATAGACCAAGAGACCCAGTACTTC.

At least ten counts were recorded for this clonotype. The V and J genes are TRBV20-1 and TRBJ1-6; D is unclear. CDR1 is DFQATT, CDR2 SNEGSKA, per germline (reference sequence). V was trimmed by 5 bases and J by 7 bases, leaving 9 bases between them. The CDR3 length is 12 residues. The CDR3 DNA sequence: TGCAGTGCTCAGAATCCCAATTCACCCCTCCACTTT. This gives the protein CSAQNPNSPLHF.

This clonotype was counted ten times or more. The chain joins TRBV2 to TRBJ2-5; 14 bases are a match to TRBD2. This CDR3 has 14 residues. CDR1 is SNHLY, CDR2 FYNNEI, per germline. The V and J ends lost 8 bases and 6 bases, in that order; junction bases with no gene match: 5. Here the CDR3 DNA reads TGTGCCAGCGGGCGGACTAGCGGGAGGCAGACCCAGTACTTC. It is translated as CASGRTSGRQTQYF. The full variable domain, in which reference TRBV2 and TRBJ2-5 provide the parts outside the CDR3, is EPEVTQTPSHQVTQMGQEVILRCVPISNHLYFYWYRQILGQKVEFLVSFYNNEISEKSEIFDDQFSVERPDGSNFTLKIRSTKLEDSAMYFCASGRTSGRQTQYFGPGTRLLVL.

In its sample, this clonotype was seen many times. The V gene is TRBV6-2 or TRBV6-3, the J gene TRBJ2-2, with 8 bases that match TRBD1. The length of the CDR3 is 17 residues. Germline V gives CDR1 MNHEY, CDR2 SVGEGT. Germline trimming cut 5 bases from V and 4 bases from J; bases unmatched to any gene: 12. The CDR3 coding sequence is TGTGCCAGCAGTCACCCCAGGACAGGGCTAATCACCGGGGAGCTGTTTTTT. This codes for CASSHPRTGLITGELFF.

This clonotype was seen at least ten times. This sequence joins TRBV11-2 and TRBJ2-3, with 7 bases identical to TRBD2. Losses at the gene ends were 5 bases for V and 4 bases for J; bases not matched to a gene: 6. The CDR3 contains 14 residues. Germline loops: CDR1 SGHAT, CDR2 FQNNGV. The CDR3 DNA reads TGTGCCAGCAGCCAGGTTGGGGGGGCAGATACGCAGTATTTT. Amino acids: CASSQVGGADTQYF.

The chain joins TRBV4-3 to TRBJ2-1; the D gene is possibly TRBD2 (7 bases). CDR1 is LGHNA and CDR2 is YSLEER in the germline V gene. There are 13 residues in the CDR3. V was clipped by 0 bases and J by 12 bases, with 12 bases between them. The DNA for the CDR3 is TGCGCCAGCAGCCAAGAAGGGGGGGTAGGGCAGTTCTTC. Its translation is CASSQEGGVGQFF.

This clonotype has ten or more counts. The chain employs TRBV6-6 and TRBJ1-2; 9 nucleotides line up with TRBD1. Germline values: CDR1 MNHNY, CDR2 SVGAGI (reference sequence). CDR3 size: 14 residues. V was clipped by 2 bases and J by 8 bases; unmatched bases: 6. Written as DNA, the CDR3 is TGTGCCAGCAGTTACGCTAACAGGGGGCAAGGCTACACCTTC. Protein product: CASSYANRGQGYTF.

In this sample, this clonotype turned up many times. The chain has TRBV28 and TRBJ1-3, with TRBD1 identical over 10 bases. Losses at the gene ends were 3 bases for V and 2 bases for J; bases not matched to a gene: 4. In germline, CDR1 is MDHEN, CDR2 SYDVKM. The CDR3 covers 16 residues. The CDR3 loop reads CASSFSGTGAGNTIYF. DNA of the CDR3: TGTGCCAGCAGTTTTTCTGGGACAGGGGCTGGAAACACCATATATTTT.

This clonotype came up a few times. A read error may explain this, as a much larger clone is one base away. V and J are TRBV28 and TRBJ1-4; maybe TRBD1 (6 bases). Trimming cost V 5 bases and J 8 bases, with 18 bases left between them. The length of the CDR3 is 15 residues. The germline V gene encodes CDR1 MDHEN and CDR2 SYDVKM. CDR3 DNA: TGTGCCAGCAGTCCCGCCCGGGGGGCAAGGGAAAAACTGTTTTTT. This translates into CASSPARGAREKLFF.

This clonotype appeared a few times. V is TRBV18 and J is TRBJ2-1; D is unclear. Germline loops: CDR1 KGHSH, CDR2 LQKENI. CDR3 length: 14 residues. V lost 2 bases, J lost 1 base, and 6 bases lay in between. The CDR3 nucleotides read TGTGCCAGCTCACCAACAAGATCCTACAATGAGCAGTTCTTC. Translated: CASSPTRSYNEQFF. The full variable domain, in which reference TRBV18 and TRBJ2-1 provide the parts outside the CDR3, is NAGVMQNPRHLVRRRGQEARLRCSPMKGHSHVYWYRQLPEEGLKFMVYLQKENIIDESGMPKERFSAEFPKEGPSILRIQQVVRGDSAAYFCASSPTRSYNEQFFGPGTRLTVL.

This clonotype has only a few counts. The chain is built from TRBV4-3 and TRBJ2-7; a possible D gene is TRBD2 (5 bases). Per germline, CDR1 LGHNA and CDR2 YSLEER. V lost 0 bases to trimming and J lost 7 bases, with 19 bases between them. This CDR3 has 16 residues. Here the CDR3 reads CASSQDNSRGSEEQYF. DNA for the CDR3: TGCGCCAGCAGCCAAGATAATTCCCGGGGTAGCGAAGAGCAGTACTTC.

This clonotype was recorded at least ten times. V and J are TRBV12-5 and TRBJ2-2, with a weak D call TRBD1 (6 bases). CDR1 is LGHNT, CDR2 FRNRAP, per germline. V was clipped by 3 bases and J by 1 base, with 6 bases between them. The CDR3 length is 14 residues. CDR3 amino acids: CASGLQGNTGELFF. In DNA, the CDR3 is TGTGCTAGTGGTTTACAGGGGAACACCGGGGAGCTGTTTTTT.